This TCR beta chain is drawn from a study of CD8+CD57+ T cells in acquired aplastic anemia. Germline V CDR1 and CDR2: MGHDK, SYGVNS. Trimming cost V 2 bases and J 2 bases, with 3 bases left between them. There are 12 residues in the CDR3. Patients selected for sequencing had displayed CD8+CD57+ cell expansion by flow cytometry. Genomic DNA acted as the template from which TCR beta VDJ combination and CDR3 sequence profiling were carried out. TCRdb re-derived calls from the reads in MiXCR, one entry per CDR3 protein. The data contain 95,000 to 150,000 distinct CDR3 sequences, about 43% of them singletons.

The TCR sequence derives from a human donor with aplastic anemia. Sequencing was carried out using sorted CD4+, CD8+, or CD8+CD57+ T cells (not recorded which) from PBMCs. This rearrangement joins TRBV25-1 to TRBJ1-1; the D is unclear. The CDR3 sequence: CASSERNTEAFF. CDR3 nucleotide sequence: TGTGCCAGCAGTGAACGAAACACTGAAGCTTTCTTT.